This entry concerns a single TCR beta chain. The CDR3 is 14 amino acids. CDR1 is MNHEY and CDR2 is SVGAGI in the germline V gene. The V end was cut by 8 bases, the J end by 5 bases, with 18 bases between. Measured with immunoSEQ multiplex PCR; TCRdb has only the in-frame clones, and not every one. The data contain about 120,000 clones, roughly three quarters of them seen just once; the ten biggest clones take up 7.9%. The data derive from a study of blood T cell repertoires in COVID-19. This chain connects TRBV6-5 to TRBJ1-2; tentatively, D is TRBD1 (5 bases). Sample: peripheral blood. The receptor comes from a human donor in a cohort sampled during active COVID-19. The CDR3 loop is CASAFNGAGYGYTF. The CDR3, as DNA: TGTGCCAGCGCCTTCAACGGGGCGGGGTATGGCTACACCTTC.